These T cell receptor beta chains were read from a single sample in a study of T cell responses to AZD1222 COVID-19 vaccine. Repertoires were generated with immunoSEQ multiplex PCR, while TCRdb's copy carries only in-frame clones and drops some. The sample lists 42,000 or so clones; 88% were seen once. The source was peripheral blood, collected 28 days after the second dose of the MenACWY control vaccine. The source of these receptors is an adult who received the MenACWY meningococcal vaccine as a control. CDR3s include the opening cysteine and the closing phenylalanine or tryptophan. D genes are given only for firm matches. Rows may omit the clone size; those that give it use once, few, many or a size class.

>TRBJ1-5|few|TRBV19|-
TGTGCCAGTAGTACCCTTATCCCGCGCGGACCGGGGAATCAGCCCCAGCATTTT
CASSTLIPRGPGNQPQHF
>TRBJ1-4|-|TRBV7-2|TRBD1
TGTGCCAGCAGCCCGCAGGGGGCCGCTAATGAAAAACTGTTTTTT
CASSPQGAANEKLFF
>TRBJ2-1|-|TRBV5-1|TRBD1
TGCGCCAGCAGCCTTGTCGGCCCAGGGACAGGAGAATACAATGAGCAGTTCTTC
CASSLVGPGTGEYNEQFF
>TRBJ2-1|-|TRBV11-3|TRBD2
TGTGCCAGCAGCTTAGACGTATGGGTGGGGATTAGCGGGAGGTTTAACAATGAGCAGTTCTTC
CASSLDVWVGISGRFNNEQFF
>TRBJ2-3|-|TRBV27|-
TGTGCCAGCAGCCCACGGGGCTTTTCCGACACAGATACGCAGTATTTT
CASSPRGFSDTDTQYF
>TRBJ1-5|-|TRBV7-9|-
TGTGCCAGCAGCTTAGGAGGGGGCAATCAGCCCCAGCATTTT
CASSLGGGNQPQHF
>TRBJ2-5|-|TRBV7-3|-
TGTGCCAGCGGGATGGGGGCCGGTGAGACCCAGTACTTC
CASGMGAGETQYF
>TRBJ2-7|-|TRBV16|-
TGTGCCAGCAGCCAATCGGGGACGACCGGTTCCGAGCAGTACTTC
CASSQSGTTGSEQYF
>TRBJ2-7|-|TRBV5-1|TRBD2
TGCGCCAGCAGCTTGAGTAGCGGGAGTCCGAAAGAGCAGTACTTC
CASSLSSGSPKEQYF
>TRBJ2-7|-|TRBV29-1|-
TGCAGCGGAACCGGGACAAACTCCTACGAGCAGTACTTC
CSGTGTNSYEQYF
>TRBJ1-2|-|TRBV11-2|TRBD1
TGTGCCAGCAGTGAAGGGACAGGGAACTTTGGCTACACCTTC
CASSEGTGNFGYTF
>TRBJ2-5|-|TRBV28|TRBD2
TGTGCCAGCGCGCTCGGGACTAGCCCGGGGGAGACCCAATACTTC
CASALGTSPGETQYF
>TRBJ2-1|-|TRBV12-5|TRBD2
TGTGCTAGTGGTCCCGTCGGGGGGAGGGACAATGAGCAGTTCTTC
CASGPVGGRDNEQFF
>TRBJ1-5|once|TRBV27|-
TGTGCCAGCAGTCCCGGCCTCAATCAGCCCCAGCATTTT
CASSPGLNQPQHF
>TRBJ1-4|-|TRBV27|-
TGTGCCAGCAGTTTATCGGTCAACTCAATGGGTAATGAAAAACTGTTTTTT
CASSLSVNSMGNEKLFF
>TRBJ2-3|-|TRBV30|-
TGTGCCTGGAGTACCACGGTCCTAGCGCGAGCGCAGTATTTT
CAWSTTVLARAQYF
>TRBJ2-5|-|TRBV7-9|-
TGTGCCAGCAGCTTTCAACTCCGGGACAATCAAGAGACCCAGTACTTC
CASSFQLRDNQETQYF
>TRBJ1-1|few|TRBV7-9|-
TGTGCCAGCAGCTTAGTTTCGGGAACTGAAGCTTTCTTT
CASSLVSGTEAFF
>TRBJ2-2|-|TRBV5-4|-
TGTGCCAGCAGTGAAGCAGCACGAGGGGGGGAGCTGTTTTTT
CASSEAARGGELFF
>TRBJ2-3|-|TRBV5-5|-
TGTGCCAGCAGCCCTTATAGCGTAGGACTGAAGGAAACGCAGTATTTT
CASSPYSVGLKETQYF
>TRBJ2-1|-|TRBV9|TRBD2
TGTGCCAGCAGAGCGGGAGGACCCGCGGATGAGCAGTTCTTC
CASRAGGPADEQFF
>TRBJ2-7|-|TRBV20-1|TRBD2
TGCAGGGGAGGGGACTCCTACGAGCAGTACTTC
CRGGDSYEQYF
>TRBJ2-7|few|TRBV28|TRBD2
TGTGCCAGACCCGGGACTAGTTTGTACGAGCAGTACTTC
CARPGTSLYEQYF
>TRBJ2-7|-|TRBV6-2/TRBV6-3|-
TGTGCCAGCAGTTACTCGTTCGAGCAGTACTTC
CASSYSFEQYF
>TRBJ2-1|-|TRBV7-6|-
TGTGCCAGCAGCTCGGAGGGACAGAACATCTACAATGAGCAGTTCTTC
CASSSEGQNIYNEQFF
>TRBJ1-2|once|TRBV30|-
TGTGCCTGGAGTCTCCAGGGAGACGGCTACACCTTC
CAWSLQGDGYTF
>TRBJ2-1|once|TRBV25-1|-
TGTGCCAGCAGGTCCGGCCAGTACAATGAGCAGTTCTTC
CASRSGQYNEQFF
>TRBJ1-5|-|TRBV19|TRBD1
TGTGCCAGTAGTAGCAGCAGGGGGCTCAGCAATCAGCCCCAGCATTTT
CASSSSRGLSNQPQHF
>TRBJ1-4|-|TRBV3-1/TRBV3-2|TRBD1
TGTGCCAGCAGCCAAAGGACAGGGTATGAAAAACTGTTTTTT
CASSQRTGYEKLFF
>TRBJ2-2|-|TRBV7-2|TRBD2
TGTGCCAGCAGGGTCGGGACTAGCCGCACCGGGGAGCTGTTTTTT
CASRVGTSRTGELFF
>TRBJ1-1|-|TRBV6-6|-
TGTGCCAGCAGTTACTCGGGGGGGCTGAACACTGAAGCTTTCTTT
CASSYSGGLNTEAFF
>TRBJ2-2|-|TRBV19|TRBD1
TGTGCCAGTAGTACTACGGGACAGATGAACACCGGGGAGCTGTTTTTT
CASSTTGQMNTGELFF
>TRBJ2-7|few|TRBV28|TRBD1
TGTGCCACCGAGGGGTTAGGGGGCCAGGAGCAGTACTTC
CATEGLGGQEQYF
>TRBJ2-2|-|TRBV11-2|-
TGTGCCAGCAGCCCCTCGTGGAGGGAGCTGTTTTTT
CASSPSWRELFF
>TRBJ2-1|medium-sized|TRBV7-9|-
TGTGCCAGCAGCTTAGTCGGTGGGAGAGGAGAGCAGTTCTTC
CASSLVGGRGEQFF
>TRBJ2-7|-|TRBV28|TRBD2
TGTGCCAGCAGTTTGCTAGCGGCCGAGGAGGGTTCCTTC
CASSLLAAEEGSF